A selection of T cell receptor beta chains follows, all from one sample in a study of blood T cell repertoires in COVID-19. The data were produced by immunoSEQ multiplex PCR, yet TCRdb's version contains in-frame clones alone and is incomplete. Of some 100,000 clones in the sample, roughly nine tenths were seen once. The sample was peripheral blood. Source of these receptors: a human donor with active COVID-19. The donor label of this sample is uncertain. The CDR3 runs from the conserved cysteine through the conserved F or W. A D gene is named only where the DNA matches it firmly. Clone size appears in some rows only: once, few, many, or a class for an expanded clone.

TRBJ2-7 . TRBV7-3 . TGTGCCAGCAGCCAAAAACCGGGCGAGCAGTACTTC CASSQKPGEQYF
TRBJ2-5 . TRBV5-1 TRBD2 TGCGCCAGCAGCTTGTCCGGGGAGCGGGGGAACCAAGAGACCCAGTACTTC CASSLSGERGNQETQYF
TRBJ1-4 once TRBV7-7 . TGTGCTAGCAGCTCGGGAGGCCCCAATGAAAAACTGTTTTTT CASSSGGPNEKLFF
TRBJ1-5 . TRBV24-1 . TGTGCCACCAGTGATTTGAACAGCTATCAGCCCCAGCATTTT CATSDLNSYQPQHF
TRBJ1-1 . TRBV4-1 . TGCGCCAGCAGCCAAGCGGGACAAAAGAACACTGAAGCTTTCTTT CASSQAGQKNTEAFF
TRBJ1-1 . TRBV6-5 . TGTGCCAGCGCGCGGGGAGGGGCAGGGGATTTGTTGGCTTTCTTT CASARGGAGDLLAFF
TRBJ2-3 . TRBV5-6 TRBD2 TGTGCCAGCAGCTTGCCTAGCGGGGGGGCCACAGATACGCAGTATTTT CASSLPSGGATDTQYF
TRBJ1-3 . TRBV7-2 TRBD1 TGTGCCAGCAGCTCGGACAGGGGGAGCTCTGGAAACACCATATATTTT CASSSDRGSSGNTIYF
TRBJ1-2 . TRBV3-1/TRBV3-2 . TGTGCCAGCAGCCTAAAACAGGGACCCAACTATGGCTACACCTTC CASSLKQGPNYGYTF
TRBJ2-1 . TRBV6-4 TRBD1 TGTGCCAGCAGCCCCGGACAGGGGGACTACAATGAGCAGTTCTTC CASSPGQGDYNEQFF
TRBJ2-6 . TRBV10-3 . TGTGCCATACCAAACAGGTCGGCGCCCTCTGGGGCCAACGTCCTGACTTTC CAIPNRSAPSGANVLTF
TRBJ1-1 . TRBV11-3 . TGTGCCAGCAGCCCTAGCGGGGGGCAATTCGGCACTGAAGCTTTCTTT CASSPSGGQFGTEAFF
TRBJ1-4 . TRBV25-1 TRBD1 TGTGCCAGCAGGAGTCCGACGGCCAGGGGGGAAAAACTGTTTTTT CASRSPTARGEKLFF
TRBJ2-7 . TRBV28 TRBD1 TGTGCCAGCAGTTTATTAACGGGACAGGGTTACTACGAGCAGTACTTC CASSLLTGQGYYEQYF
TRBJ2-7 . TRBV11-2 . TGTGCCAGCAGCTTCATTGGGCGGGGCAGAAAATTGTACGAGCAGTACTTC CASSFIGRGRKLYEQYF
TRBJ2-7 . TRBV27 . TGTGCCAGCAGTCCTCTTTTGGGCAGTTCCTACGAGCAGTACTTC CASSPLLGSSYEQYF
TRBJ1-6 once TRBV18 . TGTGCCAGCTCACCCGACGGAGTTAATTCACCCCTCCACTTT CASSPDGVNSPLHF
TRBJ2-3 . TRBV6-2/TRBV6-3 TRBD2 TGTGCCAGCAGTTTGTTGGTCGGGGGGGTAACAGATACGCAGTATTTT CASSLLVGGVTDTQYF
TRBJ1-6 . TRBV5-4 . TGTGCCAGCAGCAAACAGGGCGCTTCACCCCTCCACTTT CASSKQGASPLHF
TRBJ2-1 . TRBV10-2 TRBD1 TGCGCCAGCAGTGAGCGAGGACAGGGGGCCTCCAATGAGCAGTTCTTC CASSERGQGASNEQFF
TRBJ1-2 . TRBV4-1 TRBD1 TGCGCCAGCAGCCAACCGGGAGGGGACAGGGGGAATGCGAACTATGGCTACACCTTC CASSQPGGDRGNANYGYTF
TRBJ1-2 . TRBV5-4 TRBD1 TGTGCCAGCAGCTTCCGGGACAGGGGATCGGGCTACACCTTC CASSFRDRGSGYTF
TRBJ2-2 . TRBV7-3 TRBD2 TGTGCCAGCAGCTTGTCCCTAGCGGGGGGACCCACCGGGGAGCTGTTTTTT CASSLSLAGGPTGELFF
TRBJ1-2 . TRBV5-6 TRBD1 TGTGCCAGCAGCATGGGACAGGCCTCTGACTATGGCTACACCTTC CASSMGQASDYGYTF
TRBJ2-1 . TRBV24-1 TRBD1 TGTGCCACCAGTGATGGACAGGGGTTCAACAATGAGCAGTTCTTC CATSDGQGFNNEQFF
TRBJ2-4 . TRBV6-5 . TGTGCCAGCAGTCGGGGGGCTCTTGAAAACATTCAGTACTTC CASSRGALENIQYF
TRBJ2-7 once TRBV6-5 TRBD2 TGTGCCAGCAGGATAGAAGCGGGGGGGTACGAGCAGTACTTC CASRIEAGGYEQYF
TRBJ2-2 . TRBV29-1 . TGCAGCGCATCTCCAGGGACTCCTGCGAACACCGGGGAGCTGTTTTTT CSASPGTPANTGELFF
TRBJ2-1 . TRBV7-9 . TGTGCCAGCAGCTGGGGCAATGGGCAGTTCTTC CASSWGNGQFF
TRBJ2-5 . TRBV6-5 TRBD2 TGTGCCAGCAGTTACTCGACTAGCGGGCTTGGGGAGACCCAGTACTTC CASSYSTSGLGETQYF
TRBJ2-7 . TRBV7-8 . TGTGCCAGCAGCAACAGCTACGAGCAGTACTTC CASSNSYEQYF
TRBJ1-3 . TRBV28 TRBD1 TGTGCCAGCAGTCGGGACAGTTTTGAAAACACCATATATTTT CASSRDSFENTIYF
TRBJ2-1 . TRBV7-2 TRBD2 TGTGCCAGCAGCCCGATGGCAGCGGGGGCCAATGAGCAGTTCTTC CASSPMAAGANEQFF
TRBJ2-2 . TRBV10-2 TRBD1 TGCGCCAGCACCGGGACAGGACTAAACACCGGGGAGCTGTTTTTT CASTGTGLNTGELFF
TRBJ1-1 few TRBV6-5 . TGTGCCAGCAGTCAAAACGGGATCAAAAACACTGAAGCTTTCTTT CASSQNGIKNTEAFF
TRBJ2-7 . TRBV14 . TGTGCCAGCAGCCTTCAAAACCAGGGGAGCTCCTACGAGCAGTACTTC CASSLQNQGSSYEQYF
TRBJ2-7 . TRBV29-1 TRBD1 TGCAGCGCCTTCTCCGGGACAGCCTACAACGAGCAGTACTTC CSAFSGTAYNEQYF
TRBJ2-3 . TRBV5-6 . TGTGCCAGCAGCGTAGGAGCGCGAGATACGCAGTATTTT CASSVGARDTQYF
TRBJ2-7 . TRBV5-6 . TGTGCCAGCAGCTTGGGATCGGGGTACGAGCAGTACTTC CASSLGSGYEQYF
TRBJ1-1 . TRBV19 TRBD1 TGTGCCAGCTCCGGGGACAGGGGGCTGTTCACTGAAGCTTTCTTT CASSGDRGLFTEAFF
TRBJ1-1 . TRBV5-5 . TGTGCCAGCAGCCCTCGATACGAACCCGCGGGGACTGAAGCTTTCTTT CASSPRYEPAGTEAFF
TRBJ2-3 . TRBV7-9 TRBD1 TGTGCCAGCAGCCTCGACAGGGCCACAGATACGCAGTATTTT CASSLDRATDTQYF
TRBJ1-6 . TRBV14 . TGTGCCAGCAGCCGTATGGCGGTGGGGAGTGGTCCCCTCCACTTT CASSRMAVGSGPLHF
TRBJ1-1 . TRBV5-1 . TGCGCCAGCAGCTTGAGTCAGGGGTTCGACACTGAAGCTTTCTTT CASSLSQGFDTEAFF
TRBJ1-1 . TRBV7-8 TRBD1 TGTGCCAGCAGCACGTCCGGGACAGGGGGCACTGAAGCTTTCTTT CASSTSGTGGTEAFF
TRBJ2-7 . TRBV7-9 . TGTGCCAGCATTCCCACCGCAGACTCCTACGAGCAGTACTTC CASIPTADSYEQYF
TRBJ2-1 . TRBV9 TRBD2 TGTGCCAGCAGCGACGGGACTAGCCTTACCTACAATGAGCAGTTCTTC CASSDGTSLTYNEQFF
TRBJ2-5 . TRBV24-1 TRBD2 TGTGCCACCAGTGACCGAACTGGACTAGCGGAAGAGACCCAGTACTTC CATSDRTGLAEETQYF
TRBJ2-7 . TRBV7-2 . TGTGCCAGCAGCTTAGCCGGGACTTACGAGCAGTACTTC CASSLAGTYEQYF
TRBJ1-1 . TRBV9 TRBD1 TGTGCCAGCAGCCCCTATGCAGGGGGGAACACTGAAGCTTTCTTT CASSPYAGGNTEAFF
TRBJ1-5 . TRBV28 . TGTGCCAGCAGTTGGGCCACAGGGAATCAGCCCCAGCATTTT CASSWATGNQPQHF
TRBJ2-7 few TRBV5-1 TRBD1 TGCGCCAGCAGCCCGACAGGGGGCAGCTCCTACGAGCAGTACTTC CASSPTGGSSYEQYF
TRBJ2-2 . TRBV7-9 TRBD1 TGTGCCAGCAGCCGGGACAGGGATTTCGCGAACACCGGGGAGCTGTTTTTT CASSRDRDFANTGELFF
TRBJ2-1 . TRBV5-5 TRBD1 TGTGCCAGCAGCTTGTCACTACAGGGGGGTAGCTCCTACAATGAGCAGTTCTTC CASSLSLQGGSSYNEQFF
TRBJ2-2 . TRBV3-1/TRBV3-2 TRBD1 TGTGCCAGCAGCCAGGGGGACAGGAACACCGGGGAGCTGTTTTTT CASSQGDRNTGELFF
TRBJ1-2 . TRBV6-2/TRBV6-3 . TGTGCCAGCAGCCACGACAGAAGCTATGGCTACACCTTC CASSHDRSYGYTF
TRBJ2-1 . TRBV18 . TGTGCCAGCTCACCGAATTATCAGGACTACAATGAGCAGTTCTTC CASSPNYQDYNEQFF
TRBJ2-3 . TRBV28 TRBD2 TGTGCCAGCAGTTTCTTGGATAGGACGGGGGGGCCATTAAACACAGATACGCAGTATTTT CASSFLDRTGGPLNTDTQYF
TRBJ2-3 . TRBV7-2 . TGTGCCAGCAGCTTATCCAAGGGGGATACGCAGTATTTT CASSLSKGDTQYF